Detailed here is one TCR beta chain. Its antigen is unidentified. The PCR was carried out with 60 Vbeta primers and 13 Jbeta primers. Sequencing used immunoSEQ multiplex PCR; TCRdb keeps in-frame clones, though not all of them. The table lists 150,000 to 250,000 clones, around 80% of them singletons. The data belong to a study of cytomegalovirus exposure and HLA in healthy donors. Study conclusions and caveats: Some V segments could not be told apart, so they were left out, TRBV6-2 and TRBV6-3 among them.

The CDR3 sequence is 14 residues long. V was clipped by 7 bases and J by 4 bases, with 14 bases between them. Germline V gene data show CDR1 as LNHDA and CDR2 as SQIVND (reference sequence). The clonotype comes from a man aged 30 to 39 in good health and CMV-seronegative. This chain links TRBV19 with TRBJ1-5, with D perhaps TRBD1 (6 bases). Specimen: PBMCs. CDR3: CASNRDRPNQPQHF. The CDR3 DNA sequence: TGTGCCAGTAATCGAGACAGGCCAAATCAGCCCCAGCATTTT.